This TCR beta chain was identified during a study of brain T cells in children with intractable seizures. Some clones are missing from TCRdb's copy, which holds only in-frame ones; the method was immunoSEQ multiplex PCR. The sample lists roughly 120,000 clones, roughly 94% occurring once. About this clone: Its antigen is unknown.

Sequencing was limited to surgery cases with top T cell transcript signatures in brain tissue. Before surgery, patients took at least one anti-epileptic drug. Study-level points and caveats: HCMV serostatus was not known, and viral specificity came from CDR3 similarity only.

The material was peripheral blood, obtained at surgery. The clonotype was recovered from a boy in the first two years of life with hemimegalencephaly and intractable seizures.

CDR3 residues: CASSLVPAYEQYF. Here the CDR3 DNA reads TGTGCCAGCAGCTTAGTGCCAGCCTACGAGCAGTACTTC. J is TRBJ2-7 and V is TRBV11-3, with no clear D. Trimming cost V 1 base and J 2 bases, with 6 bases left between them. The CDR3 sequence is 13 residues long. Germline assignment: CDR1 SGHNT and CDR2 YENEEA.